The next 30 T cell receptor beta chains were all read from a single sample in a study of T cell responses to AZD1222 COVID-19 vaccine. TCRdb's copy holds only in-frame clones and misses some; the assay was immunoSEQ multiplex PCR. The sample records roughly 150,000 clones, less than 95% being singletons. The specimen was peripheral blood, collected on day 0 of AZD1222 vaccination. The receptors originated from an adult in good health.

This clone was counted once. The rearrangement uses TRBV27 and TRBJ2-1, with TRBD1 matching over 10 bases. With 6 bases clipped from V and 4 bases from J, the junction kept 3 bases outside the gene matches. The CDR3 has 14 amino acids. The germline V gene encodes CDR1 MNHEY and CDR2 SMNVEV (reference sequence). The CDR3 nucleotides are TGTGCCAGCAGGACAGGGGGCGGATACAATGAGCAGTTCTTC. Translation: CASRTGGGYNEQFF.

The chain carries TRBV19 and TRBJ2-1, with TRBD2 matching over 7 bases. Germline V lookup: CDR1 LNHDA, CDR2 SQIVND (reference sequence). Germline trimming cut 4 bases from V and 3 bases from J; bases unmatched to any gene: 3. The CDR3 is 14 amino acids. The CDR3 spells CASSTGGIYNEQFF. The CDR3 DNA reads TGTGCCAGTAGTACCGGGGGGATCTACAATGAGCAGTTCTTC.

J is TRBJ2-7 and V is TRBV30; D may be TRBD1 (6 bases). Per germline, CDR1 GTSNPN and CDR2 SVGIG (reference sequence). CDR3 length: 13 residues. V was cut by 5 bases and J by 2 bases, with 13 bases left in between. The CDR3 region is CAWGTITPYEQYF. In DNA form, the CDR3 reads TGTGCCTGGGGGACAATCACACCCTACGAGCAGTACTTC.

The chain is built from TRBV4-3 and TRBJ1-2, with D maybe TRBD1 (5 bases). The CDR3 runs to 13 residues. From germline, CDR1 is LGHNA and CDR2 YSLEER. V was shortened by 3 bases and J by 13 bases, with 18 bases between the two germline ends. The CDR3: CASSHGTAPGPTF. The CDR3 DNA sequence: TGCGCCAGCAGCCATGGGACTGCCCCTGGTCCCACCTTC.

The chain has TRBV27 and TRBJ2-1, with D possibly being TRBD2 (6 bases). The V and J ends lost 10 bases and 0 bases respectively, with 16 bases between them. The CDR3 has 15 residues. Per the germline V gene, CDR1 is MNHEY and CDR2 is SMNVEV (reference sequence). The CDR3: CATTVAATSYNEQFF. The CDR3 DNA is TGTGCCACCACCGTAGCGGCTACCTCCTACAATGAGCAGTTCTTC.

This clone has only one observation. This chain uses TRBV12-5 with TRBJ1-1; 12 bases agree with TRBD1. In germline, CDR1 is LGHNT, CDR2 FRNRAP. The CDR3 is 17 residues long. V dropped 4 bases and J dropped 3; count of bases not matched to a gene: 9. The CDR3 loop is CASGWKPGQGADTEAFF. In nucleotides, the CDR3 is TGTGCTAGTGGTTGGAAGCCGGGACAGGGGGCGGACACTGAAGCTTTCTTT.

This chain uses TRBV21-1 with TRBJ2-4. TRBV21-1 is classified as a pseudogene. There are 15 residues in the CDR3. CDR3 bases: TGTGCCAGCAGCAGGGGTAGGGAAGCCAAAAACATTCAGTACTTC. This codes for CASSRGREAKNIQYF.

The rearrangement links TRBV21-1 to TRBJ2-7; the table's D call, TRBD1, has no DNA check behind it. TRBV21-1 is a documented pseudogene. This CDR3 comprises 15 residues. CDR3 nucleotides: TGTGCCAGCAGCAAAGTTCAGGGCGCACGGTACGAGCAGTACTTC. Residues: CASSKVQGARYEQYF.

The table lists this clone with a count of one. The rearrangement joins TRBV30 to TRBJ1-1; D is undetermined. V gave up 4 bases and J gave up 5 bases, with 17 bases separating them. Germline V gene sequence: CDR1 GTSNPN, CDR2 SVGIG (reference sequence). The CDR3 extends over 14 amino acids. CDR3 region: CAWTPVLRDTEAFF. DNA of the CDR3: TGTGCCTGGACCCCTGTGTTGCGGGATACTGAAGCTTTCTTT.

The genes are TRBV2 and TRBJ1-2; no firm D call. Germline V lookup: CDR1 SNHLY, CDR2 FYNNEI. V was shortened by 1 base and J by 0 bases, with 18 bases between the two germline ends. This CDR3 is built from 18 residues. CDR3 nucleotides: TGTGCCAGCAGTGAAGGAGGAGCAGGCTCGCTATCTAACTATGGCTACACCTTC. Its protein is CASSEGGAGSLSNYGYTF.

Turning to this clone: One end of the junction varies from germline; a read error may be responsible. The DNA of the CDR3 is TGCAGCGTCGAAGACGCCCAGTCTCAATACTATGGCTACACCTTC. Translated: CSVEDAQSQYYGYTF. J is TRBJ1-2 and V is TRBV29-1; D not resolved. Per the germline V gene, CDR1 is SQVTM and CDR2 is ANQGSEA. The CDR3 length is 15 residues.

The chain recombines TRBV7-2 with TRBJ1-1; D is ambiguous. Trimming removed 4 bases from V and 3 bases from J, with 18 bases in between. The CDR3 loop spans 16 amino acids. Germline assignment: CDR1 SGHTA and CDR2 FQGNSA. The CDR3 protein is CASSSLKTIEDTEAFF. The DNA for the CDR3 is TGTGCCAGCAGCTCCCTAAAAACCATAGAAGACACTGAAGCTTTCTTT.

V is TRBV15 and J is TRBJ2-2, with a tentative D call TRBD2 (6 bases). This CDR3 contains 18 residues. The germline gives CDR1 LNHNV, CDR2 YYDKDF (reference sequence). V dropped 1 base and J dropped 3 bases, with 18 bases sitting between them. CDR3 loop: CATSRVGLFSPYTGELFF. The CDR3 DNA follows: TGTGCCACCAGCAGAGTAGGACTATTTAGCCCGTACACCGGGGAGCTGTTTTTT. The variable domain in full, with the rest retrieved from reference TRBV15 and TRBJ2-2, is DAMVIQNPRYQVTQFGKPVTLSCSQTLNHNVMYWYQQKSSQAPKLLFHYYDKDFNNEADTPDNFQSRRPNTSFCFLDIRSPGLGDTAMYLCATSRVGLFSPYTGELFFGEGSRLTVL.

This clone came up once. The chain employs TRBV6-2 or TRBV6-3 and TRBJ1-3; D gene unclear. The CDR3 has 15 amino acids. Germline V gene lookup returns CDR1 MNHEY and CDR2 SVGEGT. V shed 1 base and J shed 3 bases, with 10 bases lying between them. CDR3 DNA: TGTGCCAGCAGTTACTGGGCAGGCGATGGAAACACCATATATTTT. Translated, it gives CASSYWAGDGNTIYF.

V and J are TRBV30 and TRBJ1-3; a weak D match, TRBD1 (6 bases). The germline gives CDR1 GTSNPN, CDR2 SVGIG (reference sequence). This CDR3 has 13 residues. Trimming stripped 4 bases from V and 0 bases from J, with 7 bases between. The CDR3 loop reads CAWKQGSGNTIYF. The CDR3 nucleotides are TGTGCCTGGAAACAGGGCTCTGGAAACACCATATATTTT.

This chain connects TRBV6-2 or TRBV6-3 to TRBJ2-1, with D unresolved. Germline lookup yields CDR1 MNHEY and CDR2 SVGEGT. The CDR3 runs to 16 residues. Deletions cut 6 bases from V and 7 bases from J, with 22 bases between. The CDR3 DNA is TGTGCCAGCAGCTCCGCCGGGCTAGGAGTGGGAAATGAGCAGTTCTTC. It is translated as CASSSAGLGVGNEQFF.

This sequence joins TRBV5-5 and TRBJ1-1, with D tentatively TRBD1 (5 bases). V gave up 3 bases and J gave up 5 bases, with 11 bases separating them. Germline CDR1 is SGHKS and CDR2 is YYEKEE (reference sequence). CDR3 size: 13 residues. The CDR3 protein is CASSSGGGTEAFF. The CDR3, as DNA: TGTGCCAGCAGCTCCGGGGGAGGGACTGAAGCTTTCTTT.

This sequence joins TRBV12-3 or TRBV12-4 and TRBJ1-1; D is undetermined. This CDR3 region has 13 residues. The V end was cut by 3 bases, the J end by 3 bases, with 8 bases between. CDR3 sequence: CASSLAEDTEAFF. DNA for the CDR3: TGTGCCAGCAGTTTGGCGGAGGACACTGAAGCTTTCTTT.

The chain employs TRBV30 and TRBJ1-1; D is unresolved. Trimming took 3 bases from V and 11 from J, leaving 16 bases between them. The germline gives CDR1 GTSNPN, CDR2 SVGIG (reference sequence). This CDR3 has 12 amino acids. The CDR3 protein is CAWRASDQMAFF. The CDR3 DNA reads TGTGCCTGGAGGGCGAGTGACCAAATGGCTTTCTTT.

To note about this clone: Different DNA sequences within this sample yield the same CDR3. The rearrangement uses TRBV19 and TRBJ1-5, with no clear D. The CDR3 runs to 15 residues. Germline CDR1 is LNHDA and CDR2 is SQIVND (reference sequence). The germline V and J ends were trimmed by 3 bases and 0 bases, with 9 bases remaining between them. The CDR3 sequence is CASSITGYSNQPQHF. The DNA of the CDR3 is TGTGCCAGTAGTATCACCGGTTATAGCAATCAGCCCCAGCATTTT.

The chain couples TRBV7-2 to TRBJ2-1, with 10 bases matching TRBD1. V shed 6 bases, J shed 7 bases, and the junction held 12 bases outside the gene matches. Per the germline V gene, CDR1 is SGHTA and CDR2 is FQGNSA. This CDR3 has 16 residues. CDR3 nucleotides: TGTGCCAGCAGGTCCGGGAGGGACAGGGGACCGAATGAGCAGTTCTTC. Translation gives CASRSGRDRGPNEQFF. Complete variable domain (other parts from reference TRBV7-2 and TRBJ2-1): GAGVSQSPSNKVTEKGKDVELRCDPISGHTALYWYRQSLGQGLEFLIYFQGNSAPDKSGLPSDRFSAERTGGSVSTLTIQRTQQEDSAVYLCASRSGRDRGPNEQFFGPGTRLTVL.

The rearrangement joins TRBV28 to TRBJ2-5; 7 nucleotides match TRBD2. Germline V gene data show CDR1 as MDHEN and CDR2 as SYDVKM. The CDR3 has 16 residues. V was pared by 4 bases and J by 5 bases, with 13 bases of the junction left unmatched. CDR3 protein: CASSSSSGPREETQYF. For the CDR3, the DNA is TGTGCCAGCAGTTCCTCTAGCGGTCCCCGAGAGGAGACCCAGTACTTC.

The CDR3 reads CASSTGGASYSNQPQHF. In nucleotides, the CDR3 is TGTGCCAGCTCAACAGGAGGGGCCTCATATAGCAATCAGCCCCAGCATTTT. The chain carries TRBV7-2 and TRBJ1-5; D possibly corresponds to TRBD1 (5 bases). There are 17 residues in the CDR3. Germline V gene sequence: CDR1 SGHTA, CDR2 FQGNSA. Between the trimmed V and J ends, which lost 8 bases and 0 bases, there was a span of 20 bases.

The V call is TRBV11-2, the J call TRBJ1-1, with D maybe TRBD1 (5 bases). CDR1 SGHAT and CDR2 FQNNGV come from the germline V gene. CDR3 length: 15 amino acids. Deletions cut 4 bases from V and 0 bases from J, with 12 bases between. In DNA form, the CDR3 reads TGTGCCAGCAGCTCCAGACAGTACATGAACACTGAAGCTTTCTTT. Its protein product is CASSSRQYMNTEAFF.

The gene calls are TRBV4-3 and TRBJ1-1; D is ambiguous. V was trimmed by 0 bases and J by 1 base, leaving 12 bases between them. The germline V gene encodes CDR1 LGHNA and CDR2 YSLEER. The CDR3 is 16 amino acids. Written as DNA, the CDR3 is TGCGCCAGCAGCCAAGAAGTCGGCCTGACGAACACTGAAGCTTTCTTT. The encoded protein is CASSQEVGLTNTEAFF.

The chain couples TRBV2 to TRBJ2-5; tentatively, D is TRBD1 (6 bases). The CDR3 covers 15 residues. The V gene's germline CDR1 is SNHLY and CDR2 FYNNEI. Trimming removed 6 bases at V and 3 bases at J, with 17 bases between. Here the CDR3 reads CASSHRGQLEETQYF. DNA for the CDR3: TGTGCCAGCAGCCACCGGGGACAATTGGAAGAGACCCAGTACTTC.

The chain links TRBV7-9 to TRBJ1-1; the match to TRBD1 covers 8 bases. Germline V CDR1 and CDR2: SEHNR, FQNEAQ (reference sequence). The trim removed 0 bases at V and 1 base at J, leaving 7 bases unmatched. The CDR3 has 17 amino acids. The CDR3 coding sequence is TGTGCCAGCAGCTTAGCGGTTGGGACAGGTCGGAACACTGAAGCTTTCTTT. It is translated as CASSLAVGTGRNTEAFF. The complete variable domain, with remaining parts taken from reference TRBV7-9 and TRBJ1-1, reads DTGVSQNPRHKITKRGQNVTFRCDPISEHNRLYWYRQTLGQGPEFLTYFQNEAQLEKSRLLSDRFSAERPKGSFSTLEIQRTEQGDSAMYLCASSLAVGTGRNTEAFFGQGTRLTVV.

The chain has TRBV11-2 and TRBJ2-7; 9 bases match TRBD2. The CDR3 sequence is 14 residues long. With V trimmed by 2 bases and J by 4 bases, 3 bases remained unmatched. CDR1 is SGHAT, CDR2 FQNNGV, per germline. DNA for the CDR3: TGTGCCAGCAGCTTAAAGACTAGCGGTTACGAGCAGTACTTC. Translating gives CASSLKTSGYEQYF.

This chain uses TRBV6-2 or TRBV6-3 with TRBJ1-2; unclear D gene. The CDR3 has 14 amino acids. The germline V gene has CDR1 MNHEY and CDR2 SVGEGT. Deletions cut 5 bases from V and 0 bases from J, with 10 bases between. The DNA of the CDR3 is TGTGCCAGCAGTCAGCAGCTTGCTAACTATGGCTACACCTTC. Protein: CASSQQLANYGYTF.

The gene calls are TRBV7-9 and TRBJ2-7, with TRBD2 matching over 7 bases. V was clipped by 5 bases and J by 5 bases; unmatched bases: 9. Germline values: CDR1 SEHNR, CDR2 FQNEAQ (reference sequence). The CDR3 is 14 residues long. This chain's CDR3 is CASSPEAGVHEQYF. CDR3 coding DNA: TGTGCCAGCAGCCCCGAGGCGGGGGTCCACGAGCAGTACTTC.